Sequencing of this T cell receptor (beta chain) was carried out in a study of T cell repertoires in cytomegalovirus infection. CDR3 size: 16 residues. The V end was cut by 6 bases, the J end by 4 bases, with 20 bases between. Germline V lookup: CDR1 SGHDT, CDR2 YYEEEE. Each CDR3 protein gets one entry after TCRdb re-called the reads with MiXCR. The data contain approximately 180,000 distinct CDR3 sequences, about a tenth of them seen just once; the ten biggest clones take up roughly 5.1%. This clonotype was found once. The sample was PBMCs. The chain uses TRBV5-6 and TRBJ1-3, with a tentative D call TRBD1 (5 bases). The TCR sequence derives from a human donor in good health (CMV status not recorded). Some clones in this sample may be carry-over from other donors' samples. The CDR3: CASTGTRDFTGNTIYF. DNA of the CDR3: TGTGCCAGCACCGGGACCAGGGACTTCACCGGAAACACCATATATTTT.